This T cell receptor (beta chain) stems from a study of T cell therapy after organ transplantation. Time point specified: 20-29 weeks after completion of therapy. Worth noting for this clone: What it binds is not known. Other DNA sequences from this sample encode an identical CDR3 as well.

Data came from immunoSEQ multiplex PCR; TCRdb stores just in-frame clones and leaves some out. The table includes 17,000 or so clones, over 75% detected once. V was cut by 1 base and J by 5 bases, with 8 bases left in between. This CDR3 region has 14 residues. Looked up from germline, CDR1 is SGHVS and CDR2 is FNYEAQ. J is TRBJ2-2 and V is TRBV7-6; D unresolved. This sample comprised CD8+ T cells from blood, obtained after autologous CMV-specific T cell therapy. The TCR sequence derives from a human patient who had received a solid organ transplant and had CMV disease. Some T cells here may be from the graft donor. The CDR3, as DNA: TGTGCCAGCAGCTTAGAGGGTGGAACCGGGGAGCTGTTTTTT. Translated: CASSLEGGTGELFF.